These 26 T cell receptor beta chains were sequenced from one sample in a study of Graves' ophthalmopathy and Graves' hyperthyroidism (dated by TCRdb to the late 2010s). Instrument on record: Illumina HiSeq 2000. For repertoire sequencing, TCR beta CDR3 regions were amplified from RNA transcripts. HTBI primers and the Qiagen OneStep RT-PCR kit were used in a first-round RT-PCR, which was followed by a second-round multiplex PCR, size selection and purification. The public reads were reprocessed in TCRdb via fastp at Q25 and MiXCR, keeping in-frame beta chains. Identical CDR3 proteins give one entry, which carries the most common genes and DNA. The sample records 500,000 to 600,000 distinct CDR3 sequences, under 45% of which are singletons. The biggest ten clones account for about 4.6% of the sample. The sample was peripheral blood or thyroid tissue (not recorded which). All receptors come from an adult man with Graves' hyperthyroidism.

The chain is built from TRBV29-1 and TRBJ1-4; 8 nucleotides agree with TRBD1. Germline CDR1 SQVTM, CDR2 ANQGSEA. V was clipped by 1 base and J by 2 bases; unmatched bases: 12. The CDR3 runs 18 residues. The CDR3, as DNA: TGCAGCGTTGAAGTCGGGGCAGGGGGCGATGCGACTAATGAAAAACTGTTTTTT. Translation gives CSVEVGAGGDATNEKLFF.

This clonotype has ten or more counts. The chain combines TRBV7-6 with TRBJ2-2, with D possibly called TRBD1 or TRBD2 (5 bases each). CDR1 SGHVS and CDR2 FNYEAQ come from the germline V gene. This CDR3 contains 16 residues. V gave up 1 base and J gave up 4 bases, with 13 bases separating them. CDR3 in amino acids: CASSLGSGSTTGELFF. The CDR3, as DNA: TGTGCCAGCAGCTTAGGGTCAGGGAGTACCACCGGGGAGCTGTTTTTT.

V and J are TRBV5-1 and TRBJ2-5; 15 bases map to TRBD2. Germline V gene sequence: CDR1 SGHRS, CDR2 YFSETQ. CDR3 size: 14 residues. V gave up 8 bases and J gave up 5 bases; unmatched junction bases: 4. CDR3 sequence: CASGLAGGLETQYF. CDR3 coding DNA: TGCGCCAGTGGACTAGCGGGGGGGCTTGAGACCCAGTACTTC. Based on the CDR3 plus reference TRBV5-1 and TRBJ2-5, the full variable domain is KAGVTQTPRYLIKTRGQQVTLSCSPISGHRSVSWYQQTPGQGLQFLFEYFSETQRNKGNFPGRFSGRQFSNSRSEMNVSTLELGDSALYLCASGLAGGLETQYFGPGTRLLVL.

V gene TRBV20-1 combines with J gene TRBJ2-7; D may be TRBD2 (6 bases). V lost 3 bases, J lost 4 bases, and 16 bases lay in between. The CDR3 sequence is 14 residues long. Germline CDR1 DFQATT, CDR2 SNEGSKA (reference sequence). The CDR3 region is CSAREGRETYEQYF. As DNA, the CDR3 is TGCAGTGCTAGGGAAGGACGGGAGACTTACGAGCAGTACTTC.

This chain joins TRBV2 and TRBJ2-7, with 13 nucleotides matching TRBD2. The end of the DNA is better explained by TRBJ2-1, so the J call may be wrong. Germline CDR1 SNHLY, CDR2 FYNNEI. This CDR3 is built from 16 residues. The CDR3 DNA is TGTGCCAGCAGTCCTGGGACTAGCGGGACCCCTCATGAGCAGTTCTTC. Translated: CASSPGTSGTPHEQFF.

This clonotype was counted at least ten times. V and J are TRBV7-9 and TRBJ2-7; D unclear. Deletions cut 5 bases from V and 0 bases from J, with 8 bases between. The CDR3 length is 13 residues. The germline CDR1 and CDR2 sequences are SEHNR and FQNEAQ (reference sequence). Written as DNA, the CDR3 is TGTGCCAGCAGCGATAAAACCTCCTACGAGCAGTACTTC. Protein product: CASSDKTSYEQYF.

This clonotype occurred a few times. This chain connects TRBV7-9 to TRBJ1-1; a weak D match, TRBD1 (5 bases). There are 16 residues in the CDR3. With 3 bases removed from V and 1 base from J, the gap between germline ends came to 15 bases. Germline V gives CDR1 SEHNR, CDR2 FQNEAQ (reference sequence). The CDR3 is CASSFRAGNRNTEAFF. Written as DNA, the CDR3 is TGTGCCAGCAGCTTTAGGGCAGGGAACAGGAACACTGAAGCTTTCTTT.

With regard to this clonotype: Germline is not matched at one junction end, which may reflect a read error. V usage is TRBV10-3 and J usage is TRBJ1-2, with 9 bases aligning to TRBD1. The length of the CDR3 is 15 residues. The V gene's germline CDR1 is ENHRY and CDR2 SYGVKD. CDR3 amino acids: CASSSYRGHGYGYTF. The CDR3 nucleotides are TGTGCCAGCAGTTCTTACAGGGGGCACGGCTATGGCTACACCTTC.

The rearrangement links TRBV7-9 to TRBJ2-6, with D perhaps TRBD1 (6 bases). This CDR3 is 15 amino acids long. Trimming pared 5 bases from V and 2 bases from J, leaving 10 bases between. The germline V gene encodes CDR1 SEHNR and CDR2 FQNEAQ (reference sequence). The CDR3 loop is CASSAGTPGANVLTF. In nucleotides, the CDR3 is TGTGCCAGCAGCGCTGGGACACCTGGGGCCAACGTCCTGACTTTC.

V and J are TRBV7-9 and TRBJ2-1; a weak D match, TRBD2 (6 bases). Germline CDR1 and CDR2: SEHNR and FQNEAQ (reference sequence). Trimming took off 2 bases at V and 1 base at J, with 12 bases between the two ends. The CDR3 spans 16 residues. DNA for the CDR3: TGTGCCAGCAGCTTATCGGTAGCGGCGTCCTACAATGAGCAGTTCTTC. This translates into CASSLSVAASYNEQFF. The full variable domain, its missing parts supplied by reference TRBV7-9 and TRBJ2-1, is DTGVSQNPRHKITKRGQNVTFRCDPISEHNRLYWYRQTLGQGPEFLTYFQNEAQLEKSRLLSDRFSAERPKGSFSTLEIQRTEQGDSAMYLCASSLSVAASYNEQFFGPGTRLTVL.

This clonotype has only a few counts. The chain joins TRBV13 to TRBJ2-7, with D possibly matching TRBD1 (5 bases). Germline CDR1 is PRHDT and CDR2 is FYEKMQ (reference sequence). Between the trimmed V and J ends, which lost 0 bases and 2 bases, there was a span of 11 bases. The CDR3 totals 15 residues. CDR3 in amino acids: CASSLGGMGPYEQYF. In nucleotides, the CDR3 is TGTGCCAGCAGCTTAGGAGGGATGGGGCCCTACGAGCAGTACTTC. The variable domain in full, completed from reference TRBV13 and TRBJ2-7, reads AAGVIQSPRHLIKEKRETATLKCYPIPRHDTVYWYQQGPGQDPQFLISFYEKMQSDKGSIPDRFSAQQFSDYHSELNMSSLELGDSALYFCASSLGGMGPYEQYFGPGTRLTVT.

There are a few counts of this clonotype. Here the CDR3 reads CASSQGPWDTGELFF. The CDR3, as DNA: TGTGCCAGCAGCCAAGGACCTTGGGACACCGGGGAGCTGTTTTTT. V is TRBV14 and J is TRBJ2-2; D remains ambiguous. The CDR3 sequence is 15 residues long. V was pared by 1 base and J by 3 bases, with 9 bases between. Germline V CDR1 and CDR2: SGHDN, FVKESK.

V is TRBV7-9 and J is TRBJ2-5, with TRBD1 as a possible D gene (6 bases). Germline CDR1 reads SEHNR; CDR2 reads FQNEAQ (reference sequence). This CDR3 region has 15 residues. V was pared by 5 bases and J by 9 bases, with 22 bases between. DNA for the CDR3: TGTGCCAGCAGCCAGGACAGAGGCTCTCGTTTGGCCCAGTACTTC. Its translation is CASSQDRGSRLAQYF.

This clonotype was counted a single time. One end of the junction varies from germline; a read error may be responsible. This chain connects TRBV7-7 to TRBJ2-7, with 9 bases that match TRBD2. The CDR3 has 16 residues. CDR1 is SSHAT and CDR2 is FNYEAQ in the germline V gene (reference sequence). DNA for the CDR3: TGTGCTAGCAGCTTGCCTAGCGGGAAATCATCCTACGAGCAGTACTTC. Protein product: CASSLPSGKSSYEQYF.

This clonotype has at least ten counts. CDR3 nucleotide sequence: TGTGCCAGCAGCCAAGACCCTGGTTCAGGCGCCGAAGCTTTCTTT. Its protein product is CASSQDPGSGAEAFF. The gene calls are TRBV14 and TRBJ1-1, with D hard to call. This CDR3 contains 15 residues. V was shortened by 0 bases and J by 8 bases, with 16 bases between the two germline ends. Germline CDR1 SGHDN, CDR2 FVKESK. Complete variable domain (other parts from reference TRBV14 and TRBJ1-1): EAGVTQFPSHSVIEKGQTVTLRCDPISGHDNLYWYRRVMGKEIKFLLHFVKESKQDESGMPNNRFLAERTGGTYSTLKVQPAELEDSGVYFCASSQDPGSGAEAFFGQGTRLTVV.

There are many counts of this clonotype. The J gene is TRBJ1-4, the V gene TRBV20-1; D remains ambiguous. V was trimmed by 1 base and J by 0 bases, leaving 18 bases between them. This CDR3 is 18 amino acids long. Germline V gene sequence: CDR1 DFQATT, CDR2 SNEGSKA (reference sequence). In DNA form, the CDR3 reads TGCAGTGCTAGAGTTAATTTCGGAGTAACGGCAACTAATGAAAAACTGTTTTTT. It translates to CSARVNFGVTATNEKLFF.

This clonotype showed up just once. The J gene is TRBJ2-1, the V gene TRBV24-1, with no clear D. Trimming cost V 4 bases and J 6 bases, with 6 bases left between them. The CDR3 loop spans 12 amino acids. Germline V gene sequence: CDR1 KGHDR, CDR2 SFDVKD. The DNA of the CDR3 is TGTGCCACCAGTGAAAACGTCAATGAGCAGTTCTTC. Amino acid sequence: CATSENVNEQFF.

The V and J genes are TRBV7-2 and TRBJ2-7; 7 nucleotides agree with TRBD1. CDR3 length: 14 amino acids. Germline-derived CDR1 and CDR2 are SGHTA and FQGNSA. The trim removed 5 bases at V and 7 bases at J, leaving 11 bases unmatched. This chain's CDR3 is CASSTRQGAGEQYF. Here the CDR3 DNA reads TGTGCCAGCAGCACCAGACAGGGTGCCGGGGAGCAGTACTTC.

This clonotype was seen many times. This chain uses TRBV24-1 with TRBJ2-5, with D tentatively TRBD1 (6 bases). Deletions cut 3 bases from V and 2 bases from J, with 12 bases between. The length of the CDR3 is 15 residues. Germline lookup yields CDR1 KGHDR and CDR2 SFDVKD. In DNA form, the CDR3 reads TGTGCCACCAGTGATCCCGGGACATCACAAGAGACCCAGTACTTC. It encodes CATSDPGTSQETQYF.

At least ten counts were recorded for this clonotype. The chain is built from TRBV6-1 and TRBJ1-2; D remains ambiguous. In germline, CDR1 is MNHNS, CDR2 SASEGT. Trimming took off 4 bases at V and 10 bases at J, with 13 bases between the two ends. The CDR3 length is 12 residues. The CDR3 is CASSVSREAYTF. DNA of the CDR3: TGTGCCAGCAGTGTTTCGAGAGAAGCCTACACCTTC.

This clonotype turned up a few times. V usage is TRBV9 and J usage is TRBJ1-1, with TRBD1 matching over 7 bases. The length of the CDR3 is 17 residues. Germline values: CDR1 SGDLS, CDR2 YYNGEE. Trimming removed 4 bases from V and 0 bases from J; junction bases left unmatched: 12. This chain's CDR3 is CASSQDWGGGLNTEAFF. The CDR3 DNA reads TGTGCCAGCAGCCAAGATTGGGGAGGGGGCTTGAACACTGAAGCTTTCTTT.

In its sample, this clonotype was seen many times. The chain joins TRBV5-6 to TRBJ1-5; 8 bases are a match to TRBD1. Germline V gives CDR1 SGHDT, CDR2 YYEEEE. The ends lost 2 bases at V and 7 bases at J; junction bases unmatched: 5. The CDR3 is made up of 14 amino acids. Written as DNA, the CDR3 is TGTGCCAGCAGCTTCGGACAGGGAGGCCAGCCCCAGCATTTT. It is translated as CASSFGQGGQPQHF.

This clonotype was seen a single time. This clone may be a read error of a much larger clone one base away. V is TRBV20-1 and J is TRBJ1-2, with D possibly being TRBD1 (6 bases). Trimming removed 5 bases at V and 3 bases at J, with 13 bases between. The CDR3 loop spans 13 amino acids. From germline, CDR1 is DFQATT and CDR2 SNEGSKA (reference sequence). The CDR3 region has the DNA TGCAGTGCTGGACAGAAAGGCCACTATGGCTACACCTTC. Translating it yields CSAGQKGHYGYTF.

This chain joins TRBV10-3 and TRBJ2-7; maybe TRBD2 (5 bases). The CDR3 contains 12 residues. Trimming pared 9 bases from V and 0 bases from J, leaving 9 bases between. CDR1 ENHRY and CDR2 SYGVKD come from the germline V gene. CDR3 sequence: CAIAAYSYEQYF. The CDR3 bases are TGTGCCATAGCGGCCTACTCCTACGAGCAGTACTTC.

This clonotype came up a few times. One end of the junction fails to match germline, which may point to a read error. CDR3 bases: TGTGCCAGCAGTGGGACTAGCGGGGGGTTCTACGAGCAGTACTTC. This encodes CASSGTSGGFYEQYF. The chain has TRBV10-3 and TRBJ2-7; 15 positions agree with TRBD2. This CDR3 has 15 residues. In germline, CDR1 is ENHRY, CDR2 SYGVKD.

The chain uses TRBV24-1 and TRBJ2-3, with TRBD1 as a possible D gene (5 bases). Germline-derived CDR1 and CDR2 are KGHDR and SFDVKD. Trimming took off 3 bases at V and 6 bases at J, with 12 bases between the two ends. This CDR3 has 14 amino acids. The CDR3 bases are TGTGCCACCAGTGATGCCCTTGACAGCGATACGCAGTATTTT. This sequence encodes CATSDALDSDTQYF.